This T cell receptor beta chain was sequenced for a study of control samples from healthy donors and cancer patients (TCRdb year 2020). To note about this clone: Its antigen specificity is not known. The record has no base qualities; no much larger clone is one base away.

Trimming at the junction amounts to 3 bases on V and 5 bases on J, and the germline ends lie 10 bases apart. For CDR1 and CDR2, the germline V gene lists WSHSY and SAAADI. The CDR3 measures 13 amino acids from cysteine to phenylalanine. The CDR3 DNA has 39 bases and is translated from base 1. The library was built by means of the immunoSEQ multiplex PCR assay. Held by TCRdb, this immuneACCESS table contains in-frame sequences only and omits some clones. Under half of the omission traces to an unresolved V gene where checked; the cause of the rest is unknown. The table for this sample lists around 140,000 clones; roughly 89% of them were counted only once. Approximately 8% of the sample is in the top ten clones.

The origin of this receptor is a man aged 45-65 years with head and neck cancer. The rearranged segments are TRBV10-2 and TRBJ1-1; the D segment cannot be called with confidence. Sequencing was carried out using PBMCs. The CDR3 loop reads CASSEVWGTEAFF. The DNA sequence is as follows: TGCGCCAGCAGTGAAGTTTGGGGAACTGAAGCTTTCTTT.